This T cell receptor (beta chain) stems from a study of cytomegalovirus exposure and HLA in healthy donors. Comment on this clone: Its antigen is not known.

Findings and caveats of the study: Earlier analysis looked at TCR beta V segments, and most were productive about 90% or about 30% of the time. When analyzed later, the rates of TCR association showed variation by HLA locus, with DRB1 the most and HLA-C the fewest.

Trimming left V 0 bases short and J 4 bases short, with 5 bases between. Germline-derived CDR1 and CDR2 are LNHNV and YYDKDF (reference sequence). The CDR3 spans 13 residues. Healthy bone marrow donors made up the cohort. Primers included in the PCR were 60 Vbeta and 13 Jbeta primers. The data were produced by immunoSEQ multiplex PCR, yet TCRdb's version contains in-frame clones alone and is incomplete. This repertoire shows 130,000 or so clones, roughly 80% found once; its top ten account for around 1.5%. V and J are TRBV15 and TRBJ2-3; no clear D. This receptor was identified in a female donor in good health and CMV-seronegative. The sample consisted of PBMCs. The CDR3 DNA reads TGTGCCACCAGCAGAGATGGGCCAGATACGCAGTATTTT. This gives the protein CATSRDGPDTQYF.